The sequence of this TCR beta chain was determined in a study of blood T cells in healthy people across ages. Study-level information: Template switching caught about one barcoded beta molecule for each two T cells. Points from the study as a whole: Those diversity estimates obtained from one million T cells were thought to be underestimates. CMV infection status of these donors was not known.

The CDR3 loop spans 15 amino acids. Per germline, CDR1 SGHRS and CDR2 YFSETQ. Peripheral blood from each donor was collected in a volume of 9.5 to 10 milliliters. A sample-barcoded 5' primer and a J-beta primer mix were used in a second PCR of roughly 7 to 11 cycles. MiXCR was run by TCRdb on the 5' RACE reads, yielding one entry per CDR3 protein. The sample consists of roughly 1,700,000 distinct CDR3 sequences, approximately 30% of them appearing once. This clonotype occurred a few times. No antigen is known for it. Compared with germline, one end of the junction differs, possibly owing to a read error.

The genes are TRBV5-1 and TRBJ2-1; weak D call: TRBD1 (5 bases). The specimen sequenced was blood. The TCR comes from a woman aged 25 to 39 in good health. This CDR3 reads CASSLGQAMWGEQFF. CDR3 bases: TGCGCCAGCAGTTTGGGGCAGGCCATGTGGGGTGAGCAGTTCTTC. Full variable domain (outside the CDR3, taken from reference TRBV5-1 and TRBJ2-1): KAGVTQTPRYLIKTRGQQVTLSCSPISGHRSVSWYQQTPGQGLQFLFEYFSETQRNKGNFPGRFSGRQFSNSRSEMNVSTLELGDSALYLCASSLGQAMWGEQFFGPGTRLTVL.